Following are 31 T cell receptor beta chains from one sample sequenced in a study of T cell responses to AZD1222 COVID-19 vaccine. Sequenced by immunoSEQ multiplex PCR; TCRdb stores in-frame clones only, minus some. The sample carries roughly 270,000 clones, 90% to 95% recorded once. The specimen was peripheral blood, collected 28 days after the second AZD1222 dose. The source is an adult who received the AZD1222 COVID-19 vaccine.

The CDR3 region has the DNA TGTGCCAGCAGCCCTACAGGGGGCCGGGAGCAGTACTTC. It encodes CASSPTGGREQYF. V gene TRBV7-3 combines with J gene TRBJ2-7; 9 bases map to TRBD1. Germline V gene lookup returns CDR1 SGHTA and CDR2 FQGTGA. The CDR3 extends over 13 amino acids. V lost 5 bases and J lost 7; bases outside the gene matches: 6. The entire variable domain, with the rest obtained from reference TRBV7-3 and TRBJ2-7, is as follows: GAGVSQTPSNKVTEKGKYVELRCDPISGHTALYWYRQSLGQGPEFLIYFQGTGAADDSGLPNDRFFAVRPEGSVSTLKIQRTERGDSAVYLCASSPTGGREQYFGPGTRLTVT.

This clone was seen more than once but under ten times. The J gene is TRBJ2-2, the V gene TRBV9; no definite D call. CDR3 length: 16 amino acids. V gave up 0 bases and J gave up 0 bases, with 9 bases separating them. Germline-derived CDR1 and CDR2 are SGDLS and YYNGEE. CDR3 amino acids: CASSVAPNANTGELFF. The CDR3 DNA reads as TGTGCCAGCAGCGTAGCCCCAAACGCGAACACCGGGGAGCTGTTTTTT.

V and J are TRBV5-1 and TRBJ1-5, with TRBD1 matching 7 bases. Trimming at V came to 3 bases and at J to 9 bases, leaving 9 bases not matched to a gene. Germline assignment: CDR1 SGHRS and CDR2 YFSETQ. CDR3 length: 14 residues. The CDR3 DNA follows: TGCGCCAGCAGCTCCGACAGGGCGATCGGGCCCCAGCATTTT. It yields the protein CASSSDRAIGPQHF.

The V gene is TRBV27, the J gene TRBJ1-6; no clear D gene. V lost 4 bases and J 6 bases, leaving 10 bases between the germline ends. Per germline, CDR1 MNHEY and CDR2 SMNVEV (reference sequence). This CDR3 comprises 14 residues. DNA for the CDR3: TGTGCCAGCAGTTGGGAGTCAGTTAATTCACCCCTCCACTTT. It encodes CASSWESVNSPLHF.

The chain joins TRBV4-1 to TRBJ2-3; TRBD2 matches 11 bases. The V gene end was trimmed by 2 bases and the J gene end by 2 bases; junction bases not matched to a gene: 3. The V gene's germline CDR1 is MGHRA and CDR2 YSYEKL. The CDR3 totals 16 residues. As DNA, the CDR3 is TGCGCCAGCAGCCAACCTAGCGGGGGGAACACAGATACGCAGTATTTT. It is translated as CASSQPSGGNTDTQYF.

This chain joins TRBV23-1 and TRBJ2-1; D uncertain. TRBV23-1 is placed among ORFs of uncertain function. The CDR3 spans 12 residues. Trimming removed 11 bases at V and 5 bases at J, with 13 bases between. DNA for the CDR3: TGCGCCCCTGGATTATCTGACAATGAGCAGTTCTTC. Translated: CAPGLSDNEQFF.

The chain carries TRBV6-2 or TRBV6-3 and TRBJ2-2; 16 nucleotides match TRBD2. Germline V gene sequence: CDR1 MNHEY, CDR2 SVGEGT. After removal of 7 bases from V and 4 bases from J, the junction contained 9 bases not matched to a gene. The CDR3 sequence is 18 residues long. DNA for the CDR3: TGTGCCAGCACCCCGGGACTAGCGGGGGGGCTTTTCACCGGGGAGCTGTTTTTT. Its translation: CASTPGLAGGLFTGELFF.

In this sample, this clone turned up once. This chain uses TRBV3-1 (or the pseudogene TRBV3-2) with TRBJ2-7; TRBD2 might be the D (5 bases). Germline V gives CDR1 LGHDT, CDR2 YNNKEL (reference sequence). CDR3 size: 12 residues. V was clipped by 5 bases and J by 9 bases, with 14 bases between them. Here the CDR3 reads CASSYTETMQYF. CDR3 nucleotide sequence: TGTGCCAGCAGCTACACAGAGACTATGCAGTACTTC.

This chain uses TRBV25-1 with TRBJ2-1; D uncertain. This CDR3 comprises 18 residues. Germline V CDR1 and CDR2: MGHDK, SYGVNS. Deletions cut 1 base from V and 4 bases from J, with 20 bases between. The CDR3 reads CASSESLDSVFLYNEQFF. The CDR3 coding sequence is TGTGCCAGCAGTGAATCCCTCGACTCCGTTTTCTTATACAATGAGCAGTTCTTC.

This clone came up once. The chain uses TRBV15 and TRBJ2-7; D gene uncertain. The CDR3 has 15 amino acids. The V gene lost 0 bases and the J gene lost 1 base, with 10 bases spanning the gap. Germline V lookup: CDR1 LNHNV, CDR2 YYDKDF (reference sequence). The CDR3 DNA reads TGTGCCACCAGCAGAGATCGCGGTAGGTCCTACGAGCAGTACTTC. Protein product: CATSRDRGRSYEQYF.

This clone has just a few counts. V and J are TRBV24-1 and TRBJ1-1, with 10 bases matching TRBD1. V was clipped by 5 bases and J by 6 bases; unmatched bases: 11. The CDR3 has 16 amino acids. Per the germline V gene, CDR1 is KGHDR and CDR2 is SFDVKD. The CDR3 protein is CATSGGVGTGVAEAFF. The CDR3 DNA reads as TGTGCCACCAGTGGGGGTGTAGGGACAGGGGTGGCTGAAGCTTTCTTT.

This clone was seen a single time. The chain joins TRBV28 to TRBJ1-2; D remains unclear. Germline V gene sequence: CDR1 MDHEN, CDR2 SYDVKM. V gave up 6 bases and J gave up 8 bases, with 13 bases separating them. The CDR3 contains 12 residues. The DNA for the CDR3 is TGTGCCAGCAGAGGAGAGGTGAAGGGCTACACCTTC. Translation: CASRGEVKGYTF.

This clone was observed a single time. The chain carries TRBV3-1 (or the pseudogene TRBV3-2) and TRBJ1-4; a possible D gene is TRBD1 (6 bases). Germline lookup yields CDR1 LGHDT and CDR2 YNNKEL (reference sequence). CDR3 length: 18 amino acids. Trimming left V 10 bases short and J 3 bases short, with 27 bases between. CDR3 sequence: CATSGGTGLGPANEKLFF. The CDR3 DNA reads TGTGCCACGTCGGGGGGAACAGGGTTGGGACCAGCTAATGAAAAACTGTTTTTT.

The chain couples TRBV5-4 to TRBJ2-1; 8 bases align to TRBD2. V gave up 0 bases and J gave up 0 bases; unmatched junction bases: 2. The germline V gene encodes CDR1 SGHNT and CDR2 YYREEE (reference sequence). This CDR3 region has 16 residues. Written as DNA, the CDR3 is TGTGCCAGCAGCTTGGTTAGCGGGATCTCCTACAATGAGCAGTTCTTC. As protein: CASSLVSGISYNEQFF.

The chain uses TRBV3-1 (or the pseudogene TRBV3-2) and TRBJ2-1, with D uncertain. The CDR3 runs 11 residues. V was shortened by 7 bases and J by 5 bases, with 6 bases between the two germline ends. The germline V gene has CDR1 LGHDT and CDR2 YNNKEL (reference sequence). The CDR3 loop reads CASTSNNEQFF. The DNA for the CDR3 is TGTGCCAGCACCAGCAACAATGAGCAGTTCTTC.

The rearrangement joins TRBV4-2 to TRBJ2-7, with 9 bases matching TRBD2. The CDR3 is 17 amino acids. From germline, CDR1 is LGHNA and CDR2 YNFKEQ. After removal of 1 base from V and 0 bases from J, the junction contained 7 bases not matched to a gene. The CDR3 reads CASSQGQLAGNSYEQYF. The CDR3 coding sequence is TGTGCCAGCAGCCAAGGGCAACTAGCGGGCAACTCCTACGAGCAGTACTTC.

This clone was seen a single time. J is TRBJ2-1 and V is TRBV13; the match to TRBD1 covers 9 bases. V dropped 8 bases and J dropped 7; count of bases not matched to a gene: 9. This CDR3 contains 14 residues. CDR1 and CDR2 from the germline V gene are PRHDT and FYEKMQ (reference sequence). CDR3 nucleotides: TGTGCCAGCCTCCCCCTACAGGGGGCTAATGAGCAGTTCTTC. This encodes CASLPLQGANEQFF. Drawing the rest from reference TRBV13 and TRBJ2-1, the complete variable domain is AAGVIQSPRHLIKEKRETATLKCYPIPRHDTVYWYQQGPGQDPQFLISFYEKMQSDKGSIPDRFSAQQFSDYHSELNMSSLELGDSALYFCASLPLQGANEQFFGPGTRLTVL.

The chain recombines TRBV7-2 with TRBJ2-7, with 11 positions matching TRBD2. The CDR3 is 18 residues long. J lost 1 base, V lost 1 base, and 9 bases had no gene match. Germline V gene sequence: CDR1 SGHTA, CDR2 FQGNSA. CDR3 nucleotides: TGTGCCAGCAGCTTAGGGGCACTAGCGGGAGAGCGGTCCTACGAGCAGTACTTC. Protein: CASSLGALAGERSYEQYF.

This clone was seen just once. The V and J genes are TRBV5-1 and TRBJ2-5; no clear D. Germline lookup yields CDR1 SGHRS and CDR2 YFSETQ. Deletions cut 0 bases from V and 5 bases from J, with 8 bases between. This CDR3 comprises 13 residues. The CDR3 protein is CASSLAPRETQYF. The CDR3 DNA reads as TGCGCCAGCAGCTTGGCCCCCAGGGAGACCCAGTACTTC.

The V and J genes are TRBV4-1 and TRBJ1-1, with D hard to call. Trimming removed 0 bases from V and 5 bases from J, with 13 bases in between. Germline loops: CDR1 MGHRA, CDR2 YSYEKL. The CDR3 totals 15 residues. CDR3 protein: CASSQDLRTGTEAFF. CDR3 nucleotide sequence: TGCGCCAGCAGCCAAGACCTGAGGACGGGTACTGAAGCTTTCTTT.

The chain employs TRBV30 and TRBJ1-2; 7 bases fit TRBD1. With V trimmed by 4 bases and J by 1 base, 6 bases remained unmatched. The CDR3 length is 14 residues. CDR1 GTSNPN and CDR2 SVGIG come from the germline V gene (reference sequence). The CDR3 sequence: CAWTETGINYGYTF. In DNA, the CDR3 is TGTGCCTGGACCGAGACAGGGATTAACTATGGCTACACCTTC. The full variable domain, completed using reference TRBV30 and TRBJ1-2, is SQTIHQWPATLVQPVGSPLSLECTVEGTSNPNLYWYRQAAGRGLQLLFYSVGIGQISSEVPQNLSASRPQDRQFILSSKKLLLSDSGFYLCAWTETGINYGYTFGSGTRLTVV.

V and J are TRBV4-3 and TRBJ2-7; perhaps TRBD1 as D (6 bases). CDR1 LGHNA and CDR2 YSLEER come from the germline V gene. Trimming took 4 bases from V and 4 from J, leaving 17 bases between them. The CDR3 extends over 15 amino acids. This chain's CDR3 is CASSPAWGQGYEQYF. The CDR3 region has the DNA TGCGCCAGCAGCCCAGCCTGGGGTCAGGGGTACGAGCAGTACTTC.

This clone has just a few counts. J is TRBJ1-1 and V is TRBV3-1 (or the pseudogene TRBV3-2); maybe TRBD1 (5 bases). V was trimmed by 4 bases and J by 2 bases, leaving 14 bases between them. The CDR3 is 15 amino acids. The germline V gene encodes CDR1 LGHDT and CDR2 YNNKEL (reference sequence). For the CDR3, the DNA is TGTGCCAGCAGCCTCTACGGGGGGACCAACACTGAAGCTTTCTTT. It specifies CASSLYGGTNTEAFF.

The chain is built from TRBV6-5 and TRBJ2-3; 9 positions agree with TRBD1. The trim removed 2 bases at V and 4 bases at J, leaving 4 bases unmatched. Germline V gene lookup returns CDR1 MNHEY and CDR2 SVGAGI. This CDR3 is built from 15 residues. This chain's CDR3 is CASSYGTGRSDTQYF. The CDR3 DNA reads TGTGCCAGCAGTTACGGGACAGGGAGGTCAGATACGCAGTATTTT.

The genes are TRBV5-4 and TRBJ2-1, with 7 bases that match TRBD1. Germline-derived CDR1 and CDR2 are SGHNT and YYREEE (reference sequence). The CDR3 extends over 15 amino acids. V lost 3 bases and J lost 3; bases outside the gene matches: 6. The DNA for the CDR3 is TGTGCCAGCAGCTCCCGGGACAGAGACTACAATGAGCAGTTCTTC. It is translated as CASSSRDRDYNEQFF.

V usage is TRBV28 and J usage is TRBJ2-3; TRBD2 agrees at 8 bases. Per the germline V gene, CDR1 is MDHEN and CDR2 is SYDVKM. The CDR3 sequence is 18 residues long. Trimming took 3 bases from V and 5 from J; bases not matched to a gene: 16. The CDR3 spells CASSFPLAGGGQRDTQYF. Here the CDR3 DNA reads TGTGCCAGCAGTTTCCCCCTAGCCGGGGGGGGCCAAAGAGATACGCAGTATTTT.

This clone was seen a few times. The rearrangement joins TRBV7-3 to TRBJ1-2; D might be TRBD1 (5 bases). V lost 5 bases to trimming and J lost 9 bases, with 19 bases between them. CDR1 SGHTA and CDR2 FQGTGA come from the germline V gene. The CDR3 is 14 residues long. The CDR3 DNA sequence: TGTGCCAGCAGCCTAGGGCCAGGCAGGGAGAGCTACACCTTC. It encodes CASSLGPGRESYTF.

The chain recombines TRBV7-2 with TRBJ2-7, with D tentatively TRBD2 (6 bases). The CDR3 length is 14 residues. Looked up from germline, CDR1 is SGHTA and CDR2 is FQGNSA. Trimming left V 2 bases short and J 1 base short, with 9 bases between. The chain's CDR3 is CASSLLGGSYEQYF. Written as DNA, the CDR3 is TGTGCCAGCAGCTTATTGGGAGGTTCCTACGAGCAGTACTTC.

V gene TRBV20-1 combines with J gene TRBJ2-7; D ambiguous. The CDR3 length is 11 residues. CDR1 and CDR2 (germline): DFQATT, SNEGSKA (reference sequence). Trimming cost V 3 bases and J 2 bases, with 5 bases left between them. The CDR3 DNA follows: TGCAGTGCTAGCACGCCCTACGAGCAGTACTTC. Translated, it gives CSASTPYEQYF.

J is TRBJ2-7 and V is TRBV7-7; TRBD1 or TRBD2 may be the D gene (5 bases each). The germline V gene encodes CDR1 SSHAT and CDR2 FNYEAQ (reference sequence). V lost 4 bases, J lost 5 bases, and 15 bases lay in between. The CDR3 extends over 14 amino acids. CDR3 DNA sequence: TGTGCCAGCAGCTCGGGACCGTCTAACCACGAGCAGTACTTC. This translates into CASSSGPSNHEQYF.

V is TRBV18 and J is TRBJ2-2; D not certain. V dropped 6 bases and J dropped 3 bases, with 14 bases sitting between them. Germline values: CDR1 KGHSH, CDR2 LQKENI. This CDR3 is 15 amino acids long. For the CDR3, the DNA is TGTGCCAGCTCGCTCGCCGACATTGACACCGGGGAGCTGTTTTTT. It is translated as CASSLADIDTGELFF.